A single sample is the source of the 21 T cell receptor beta chains below, sequenced in a study of tumor-infiltrating lymphocytes in primary liver carcinoma. Alongside blood RNA obtained from unsorted whole blood, germline DNA was also extracted. Synthesis of TCR beta cDNA was carried out from approximately 0.55 ug total RNA with a constant-region primer. Slightly modified ARM-PCR with three nested multiplex PCR rounds yielded TCR beta libraries. With TRBV1-TRBV30 forward primers and a C-beta reverse primer, the first two PCR rounds were run for around 11 cycles each. TCRdb re-called the multiplex PCR reads with MiXCR, one entry per CDR3 protein. Of fewer than 400,000 distinct CDR3 sequences listed, less than 75% are singletons. The sequenced material came from peripheral blood. The receptor source for this set is a man between 40 and 49 years old with primary liver carcinoma and hepatitis B virus infection.

As for this clonotype: Since a much larger clone is just one base distant, this may be a read error. The CDR3 reads CASSQGARVEYEQYF. Here the CDR3 DNA reads TGCGCCAGCAGCCAAGGGGCAAGGGTTGAGTACGAGCAGTACTTC. The V gene is TRBV4-3, the J gene TRBJ2-7; no clear D. V lost 1 base and J lost 4, with 14 bases in between. This CDR3 is built from 15 residues. Germline CDR1 reads LGHNA; CDR2 reads YSLEER.

To note about this clonotype: A clone one base away is much larger, so this may be a read error. The V gene is TRBV4-1, the J gene TRBJ1-3; D gene unclear. The CDR3 loop spans 13 amino acids. The germline V gene has CDR1 MGHRA and CDR2 YSYEKL. V was clipped by 4 bases and J by 7 bases, with 11 bases between them. CDR3 sequence (DNA): TGCGCCAGCAGCCGTCCGGAGGCGAACACCATATATTTT. It specifies CASSRPEANTIYF.

The chain recombines TRBV10-3 with TRBJ2-3; D might be TRBD2 (5 bases). The germline V and J ends were trimmed by 3 bases and 4 bases, with 14 bases remaining between them. CDR3 length: 15 residues. The germline CDR1 and CDR2 sequences are ENHRY and SYGVKD. The CDR3 sequence: CAISDGGSLPDTQYF. CDR3 bases: TGTGCCATCAGTGATGGCGGGTCCCTCCCAGATACGCAGTATTTT.

Turning to this clonotype: Possible read error: a much larger clone is one base away. This chain connects TRBV6-1 to TRBJ1-1; D unclear. V lost 3 bases and J 3 bases, leaving 14 bases between the germline ends. Germline V lookup: CDR1 MNHNS, CDR2 SASEGT. The CDR3 length is 15 residues. The CDR3 DNA reads as TGTGCCAGCAGTGACGGTGTGGGTAGGCACACTGAAGCTTTCTTT. Amino acid sequence: CASSDGVGRHTEAFF.

For this clonotype: One end of the junction does not line up with germline, which may come from a read error. The genes are TRBV6-1 and TRBJ2-7, with D unclear. Per the germline V gene, CDR1 is MNHNS and CDR2 is SASEGT. This CDR3 has 13 residues. CDR3 residues: CASSEVSDREQYF. Written as DNA, the CDR3 is TGCGCCAGCAGTGAAGTAAGTGATCGCGAGCAGTACTTC.

Regarding this clonotype: One end of the junction varies from germline; a read error may be responsible. The J gene is TRBJ2-7, the V gene TRBV29-1; D possibly uses TRBD1 or TRBD2 (5 bases each). In germline, CDR1 is SQVTM, CDR2 ANQGSEA. The CDR3 totals 13 residues. Here the CDR3 DNA reads TGCAGCGTTGGGCGACAGAGGGCGAACGAGCATTACTTC. Translated: CSVGRQRANEHYF.

For this clonotype: The conserved phenylalanine or tryptophan is not found at the CDR3 terminus, so this likely reflects a read error. V and J are TRBV11-2 and TRBJ2-3, with 10 bases that match TRBD2. The CDR3 has 17 residues. The germline V gene has CDR1 SGHAT and CDR2 FQNNGV. The trim removed 7 bases at V and 4 bases at J, leaving 14 bases unmatched. The chain's CDR3 is CASTDQASSGGSDTQYC. The CDR3 DNA sequence: TGTGCCAGCACCGACCAGGCTTCTAGCGGGGGCTCAGATACGCAGTATTGT.

A word on this clonotype: Mismatch with germline at one junction end may stem from a read error. The chain carries TRBV6-6 and TRBJ2-7, with no clear D. This CDR3 contains 14 residues. CDR1 MNHNY and CDR2 SVGAGI come from the germline V gene (reference sequence). The DNA for the CDR3 is TGTGCCAGCAGTTCCGCAGGTACCTCCTACGAGCAGCACTTC. This translates into CASSSAGTSYEQHF.

The chain has TRBV20-1 and TRBJ1-2, with 10 bases identical to TRBD1. The V gene's germline CDR1 is DFQATT and CDR2 SNEGSKA (reference sequence). After removal of 6 bases from V and 4 bases from J, the junction contained 2 bases not matched to a gene. The CDR3 contains 12 residues. CDR3 in DNA: TGCAGTGCCAGGACAGGGGGCTATGGCTACACCTTC. Translated, it gives CSARTGGYGYTF.

In the case of this clonotype: A much more abundant neighbour one base away suggests this may be a read error. The chain carries TRBV10-3 and TRBJ2-1; 9 nucleotides agree with TRBD2. J lost 8 bases, V lost 4 bases, and 9 bases had no gene match. CDR1 is ENHRY and CDR2 is SYGVKD in the germline V gene. The CDR3 is made up of 15 amino acids. Here the CDR3 DNA reads TGTGCCATCAGTGTCGGGCTAGCGGGATACTATGAGCAGTTCTTC. This translates into CAISVGLAGYYEQFF.

The chain combines TRBV5-6 with TRBJ2-5, with unresolved D. This CDR3 is built from 12 residues. Germline assignment: CDR1 SGHDT and CDR2 YYEEEE. Trimming shortened V by 2 bases and J by 0 bases, and 2 bases separated the two germline ends. The CDR3 spells CASSFNQETQYF. In DNA form, the CDR3 reads TGTGCCAGCAGCTTTAACCAAGAGACCCAGTACTTC.

This clonotype was detected ten times or more. The V call is TRBV12-3 or TRBV12-4, the J call TRBJ2-5; the match to TRBD1 covers 10 bases. The V and J ends lost 4 bases and 0 bases, in that order; junction bases with no gene match: 2. This CDR3 spans 15 amino acids. The CDR3 loop reads CASSSGTGDQETQYF. The CDR3 region has the DNA TGTGCCAGCAGTTCCGGGACAGGGGACCAAGAGACCCAGTACTTC.

In the case of this clonotype: A clone one base away is much larger, so this may be a read error. The chain is built from TRBV5-5 and TRBJ2-3; D ambiguous. The V gene's germline CDR1 is SGHKS and CDR2 YYEKEE (reference sequence). The CDR3 contains 13 residues. The CDR3 nucleotides read TGTGCCTGCAGCTTGTTTCGCACAGATACGCAGTATTTT. It is translated as CACSLFRTDTQYF.

Remarks on this clonotype: A much larger clone differs from this one at a single base, so this may be a read error. The CDR3 sequence: CASICPVTNGQLVDGSTGTQYF. Here the CDR3 DNA reads TGCGCCAGCATATGTCCGGTCACGAATGGACAGCTTGTTGATGGGAGCACAGGTACGCAGTATTTT. The rearrangement joins TRBV10-1 to TRBJ2-3, with TRBD1 as a possible D gene (6 bases). CDR1 is WNHNN, CDR2 SYGVQD, per germline (reference sequence). The CDR3 is 22 amino acids.

With respect to this clonotype: One end of the junction is discordant with germline, which a read error may explain. CDR3 region: CASSPGTGDTFGANVLTF. As DNA, the CDR3 is TGCGCCAGCAGCCCCGGGACAGGGGACACATTTGGGGCCAACGTTCTGACTTTC. The chain recombines TRBV5-1 with TRBJ2-6, with TRBD1 identical over 10 bases. This CDR3 comprises 18 residues. Per germline, CDR1 SGHRS and CDR2 YFSETQ.

In the case of this clonotype: A much larger clone lies a single base off, so this may be a read error. The V call is TRBV29-1, the J call TRBJ2-2; D perhaps matches TRBD2 (5 bases). Germline V CDR1 and CDR2: SQVTM, ANQGSEA. This CDR3 is built from 12 residues. CDR3 sequence: CSVDSGPGELSF. The CDR3 DNA is TGCAGCGTTGATAGTGGGCCCGGGGAGCTGTCTTTT.

Remarks on this clonotype: Since a much larger clone is just one base distant, this may be a read error. The chain uses TRBV12-3 or TRBV12-4 and TRBJ2-3, with 7 positions matching TRBD1. This CDR3 is 15 amino acids long. The J segment lost 4 bases and the V segment lost 5 bases, leaving 9 bases of the junction unmatched. The CDR3 nucleotides read TGTGCCAGCAGTATGCCGACAGGGTTGGCAGATACGCAGTATTTT. Encoded protein: CASSMPTGLADTQYF.

This clonotype was seen a handful of times. This sequence joins TRBV24-1 and TRBJ2-7; D not resolved. Deletions cut 2 bases from V and 3 bases from J, with 10 bases between. The CDR3 sequence is 14 residues long. Germline V gene data show CDR1 as KGHDR and CDR2 as SFDVKD. The CDR3 DNA is TGTGCCACCAGTGATTCCCCGGCCATCTACGAGCAGTACTTC. This gives the protein CATSDSPAIYEQYF.

This clonotype was detected ten times or more. The chain has TRBV10-3 and TRBJ2-3; 8 positions match TRBD1. The CDR3 length is 14 residues. Germline CDR1 reads ENHRY; CDR2 reads SYGVKD. V lost 5 bases, J lost 6 bases, and 7 bases stayed unmatched. The CDR3 DNA reads TGTGCCATCAGTAGAAATCGACAGGGGGATACGCAGTATTTT. This gives the protein CAISRNRQGDTQYF.

Turning to this clonotype: A read error is possible here, since a much larger clone lies one base away. The CDR3 here is CSAELAYNEQFF. CDR3 DNA sequence: TGCAGCGCTGAACTAGCCTACAATGAGCAGTTCTTC. The J gene is TRBJ2-1, the V gene TRBV29-1; weak D call: TRBD2 (5 bases). The length of the CDR3 is 12 residues. CDR1 SQVTM and CDR2 ANQGSEA come from the germline V gene.

A note on this clonotype: This sequence may be a read error, since a much larger clone differs from it by one base. The chain has TRBV29-1 and TRBJ2-7; no definite D call. This CDR3 spans 10 amino acids. The V end lost 8 bases, the J end lost 4 bases, and 9 bases lay between the germline ends. Germline V gene lookup returns CDR1 SQVTM and CDR2 ANQGSEA. CDR3 in amino acids: CSIVTYEQYF. The CDR3 nucleotides read TGCAGCATTGTAACGTACGAGCAGTACTTC.